The next 14 T cell receptor beta chains were all read from a single sample in a study of T cell repertoires in cytomegalovirus infection. TCRdb processed the reads anew with MiXCR; each CDR3 protein has one entry. The sample includes over 450,000 distinct CDR3 sequences, approximately 10% seen only once; the top ten take roughly 10%. Material: PBMCs. These receptors were taken from a human donor in good health (CMV status not recorded). Some clones in this sample may be carry-over from other donors' samples.

This clonotype was recorded a few times. V is TRBV27 and J is TRBJ2-7, with TRBD2 as a possible D gene (6 bases). Germline assignment: CDR1 MNHEY and CDR2 SMNVEV (reference sequence). Between the trimmed V and J ends, which lost 5 bases and 2 bases, there was a span of 13 bases. This CDR3 contains 14 residues. The CDR3 is CASSRLVSAYEQYF. Here the CDR3 DNA reads TGTGCCAGCAGTAGACTAGTTAGCGCCTACGAGCAGTACTTC.

This clonotype was recorded at least ten times. The chain uses TRBV2 and TRBJ1-5, with D tentatively TRBD1 (5 bases). V lost 8 bases and J lost 2, with 16 bases in between. Germline values: CDR1 SNHLY, CDR2 FYNNEI. The CDR3 runs to 15 residues. In DNA, the CDR3 is TGTGCCAGCCGATTGTTGGCGGGGGGCAATCAGCCCCAGCATTTT. It encodes CASRLLAGGNQPQHF.

This clonotype has a count of ten or more. The gene calls are TRBV7-3 and TRBJ2-7; D perhaps matches TRBD2 (7 bases). Germline V gene data show CDR1 as SGHTA and CDR2 as FQGTGA. V was shortened by 3 bases and J by 2 bases, with 8 bases between the two germline ends. The CDR3 contains 13 residues. CDR3 protein: CASSFGGPYEQYF. CDR3 coding DNA: TGTGCCAGCAGCTTCGGGGGGCCCTACGAGCAGTACTTC.

The chain employs TRBV6-5 and TRBJ2-1; 7 bases line up with TRBD2. The CDR3 covers 19 residues. Trimming at V came to 6 bases and at J to 1 base, leaving 18 bases not matched to a gene. From germline, CDR1 is MNHEY and CDR2 SVGAGI. This CDR3 reads CASSLPSLGASGSYNEQFF. The CDR3 DNA is TGTGCCAGCAGCCTCCCTTCCCTCGGGGCTAGCGGTTCCTACAATGAGCAGTTCTTC.

This clonotype was counted many times. V gene TRBV12-3 or TRBV12-4 combines with J gene TRBJ2-1, with D perhaps matching TRBD2 (5 bases). This CDR3 comprises 13 residues. The V and J ends lost 0 bases and 10 bases respectively, with 10 bases between them. CDR3: CASSLAIPSEQFF. CDR3 DNA sequence: TGTGCCAGCAGTTTAGCGATCCCTAGCGAGCAGTTCTTC.

Only a few counts were recorded for this clonotype. The CDR3 bases are TGCAGCGTTGAAGATCGTTTGGTCCGGGAAAAACTGTTTTTT. Protein: CSVEDRLVREKLFF. The rearrangement links TRBV29-1 to TRBJ1-4; D ambiguous. V was clipped by 0 bases and J by 8 bases, with 13 bases between them. The CDR3 is 14 amino acids. Germline V gene data show CDR1 as SQVTM and CDR2 as ANQGSEA.

This clonotype has at least ten counts. The rearrangement links TRBV7-2 to TRBJ2-7; possibly TRBD2 for D (6 bases). V was clipped by 4 bases and J by 2 bases, with 12 bases between them. CDR3 length: 14 residues. Germline V gene lookup returns CDR1 SGHTA and CDR2 FQGNSA. The CDR3 nucleotides are TGTGCCAGCAGCTGGAGGGACGGGACCTACGAGCAGTACTTC. The encoded protein is CASSWRDGTYEQYF.

The chain is built from TRBV19 and TRBJ2-7; TRBD2 matches 7 bases. Germline V gene lookup returns CDR1 LNHDA and CDR2 SQIVND (reference sequence). CDR3 size: 14 residues. V lost 4 bases and J lost 0; bases outside the gene matches: 3. The CDR3 here is CASSKAGSSYEQYF. CDR3 DNA sequence: TGTGCCAGTAGTAAAGCGGGAAGCTCCTACGAGCAGTACTTC.

In this sample, this clonotype turned up many times. The chain couples TRBV12-3 or TRBV12-4 to TRBJ2-3, with D maybe TRBD1 (6 bases). This CDR3 comprises 13 residues. V was cut by 7 bases and J by 5 bases, with 13 bases left in between. CDR3 in DNA: TGTGCCAGCATGACAGGTCGCGTAGATACGCAGTATTTT. This codes for CASMTGRVDTQYF.

In this sample, this clonotype turned up many times. The chain links TRBV6-1 to TRBJ1-2, with D possibly being TRBD1 (6 bases). V was pared by 3 bases and J by 0 bases, with 17 bases between. The CDR3 is 17 residues long. Germline-derived CDR1 and CDR2 are MNHNS and SASEGT. The CDR3 DNA reads as TGTGCCAGCAGTGATCAAACAGGGACACTTGCTAACTATGGCTACACCTTC. Translated: CASSDQTGTLANYGYTF.

The chain has TRBV20-1 and TRBJ1-1; 7 bases match TRBD1. Per germline, CDR1 DFQATT and CDR2 SNEGSKA (reference sequence). The CDR3 contains 13 residues. Trimming at V came to 0 bases and at J to 7 bases, leaving 5 bases not matched to a gene. The DNA for the CDR3 is TGCAGTGCTAGAGATAGGGGACAGTTTGAAGCTTTCTTT. Its translation is CSARDRGQFEAFF.

The sample holds a few counts of this clonotype. This chain connects TRBV20-1 to TRBJ2-1, with TRBD2 as a possible D gene (5 bases). This CDR3 region has 14 residues. Germline CDR1 is DFQATT and CDR2 is SNEGSKA (reference sequence). V lost 0 bases and J lost 7, with 13 bases in between. This CDR3 reads CSARDPRESNEQFF. The CDR3, as DNA: TGCAGTGCTAGAGACCCGAGGGAGTCAAATGAGCAGTTCTTC.

This clonotype was counted only a few times. V and J are TRBV7-9 and TRBJ1-2; D gene unclear. V lost 5 bases and J lost 8, with 21 bases in between. There are 15 residues in the CDR3. Germline loops: CDR1 SEHNR, CDR2 FQNEAQ (reference sequence). DNA for the CDR3: TGTGCCAGCAGCCCTCCGATGATTGGGTACGAAGGCTACACCTTC. As protein: CASSPPMIGYEGYTF.

The table lists this clonotype with many counts. The chain is built from TRBV12-3 or TRBV12-4 and TRBJ1-5; D possibly corresponds to TRBD1 (6 bases). Trimming took 6 bases from V and 6 from J, leaving 15 bases between them. The CDR3 is made up of 14 amino acids. Written as DNA, the CDR3 is TGTGCCAGCAGCCTACAGGGTAAGGGTCAGCCCCAGCATTTT. The encoded protein is CASSLQGKGQPQHF.